These 4 T cell receptor beta chains were sequenced from one sample in a study of blood T cell repertoires in COVID-19 (TCRdb year 2020). Library prep was done by the immunoSEQ multiplex PCR assay. Held by TCRdb, this immuneACCESS table contains in-frame sequences only and omits some clones. Under half of the omission traces to an unresolved V gene where checked; the cause of the rest is unknown. In this sample the table shows about 97,000 clones, around 87% of which occur a single time. The top ten clones comprise 15% to 20% of the sample. Sequenced input: peripheral blood. The source is a human donor in a cohort sampled during active COVID-19.

This rearrangement joins TRBV7-9 to TRBJ2-7, with D tentatively TRBD1 (5 bases). From germline, CDR1 is SEHNR and CDR2 FQNEAQ (reference sequence). Trimming removed 2 bases at V and 2 bases at J, with 7 bases between. This CDR3 is 13 amino acids long. The CDR3 spells CASSLLQAYEQYF. CDR3 sequence (DNA): TGTGCCAGCAGCTTATTACAGGCCTACGAGCAGTACTTC.

The V gene is TRBV28, the J gene TRBJ1-3; D is unclear. The CDR3 sequence is 13 residues long. Trimming stripped 5 bases from V and 0 bases from J, with 5 bases between. CDR1 is MDHEN, CDR2 SYDVKM, per germline. The CDR3 DNA follows: TGTGCCAGCAGTATCGGCTCTGGAAACACCATATATTTT. Translating it yields CASSIGSGNTIYF.

The chain employs TRBV28 and TRBJ2-3, with 7 bases that match TRBD2. In germline, CDR1 is MDHEN, CDR2 SYDVKM. This CDR3 has 16 residues. Trimming took 8 bases from V and 1 from J; bases not matched to a gene: 12. As DNA, the CDR3 is TGTGCCAGCTCATTAGCGGGCTCGATCCGCACAGATACGCAGTATTTT. Residues: CASSLAGSIRTDTQYF.

J is TRBJ2-6 and V is TRBV2; unclear D gene. CDR1 and CDR2 from the germline V gene are SNHLY and FYNNEI. V was trimmed by 3 bases and J by 8 bases, leaving 17 bases between them. CDR3 length: 16 amino acids. CDR3 in amino acids: CASSDLFSLLSNVLTF. The CDR3 DNA is TGTGCCAGCAGTGACTTATTCAGTTTGTTATCCAACGTCCTGACTTTC.